This T cell receptor (beta chain) comes out of a study of beta chain features in type 1 diabetes. Study-level results: Here, the possible influence of HLA type (on TCRB rearrangement) remained unresolved.

For this clone: Antigen unknown.

cDNA synthesis used the whole RNA isolate, giving expressed TCRB sequences. Some clones are missing from TCRdb's copy, which holds only in-frame ones; the method was immunoSEQ multiplex PCR. The sample contains about 620,000 clones, roughly a sixth of which appear only once. The CDR3 has 16 residues. Trimming cost V 4 bases and J 2 bases; bases outside gene matches: 7. The germline V gene has CDR1 SGHDT and CDR2 YYEEEE. This clonotype was sampled from a man in his late teens or twenties in good health. Sequencing used naive CD4+ T cells from blood. The V gene is TRBV5-6, the J gene TRBJ1-5, with 9 positions matching TRBD1. The CDR3 DNA sequence: TGTGCCAGCAGCATCCGGGACAGGGATGGCAATCAGCCCCAGCATTTT. It yields the protein CASSIRDRDGNQPQHF.